This T cell receptor beta chain was recovered during a study of cytomegalovirus exposure and HLA in healthy donors. Study information: Among the 398 genotyped donors, 65% to 85% were placed in the Caucasian-associated ancestry cluster. Study-level results: It was only CMV serostatus that was available as immune exposure information. HLA restriction was apparent for most CMV-associated TCR beta chains in a later analysis.

The PCR made use of 60 Vbeta and 13 Jbeta primers. The data were produced by immunoSEQ multiplex PCR, yet TCRdb's version contains in-frame clones alone and is incomplete. The sample yields under 45,000 clones, approximately 80% seen once. V lost 7 bases to trimming and J lost 1 base, with 10 bases between them. The CDR3 covers 13 residues. Germline V gene lookup returns CDR1 SGHTA and CDR2 FQGNSA. As to this clone: As yet, its antigen is unknown.

The chain employs TRBV7-2 and TRBJ2-5; a possible D gene is TRBD1 (6 bases). This TCR was recovered from a man under 40 in good health and CMV-seronegative. The sample taken for sequencing was PBMCs. This CDR3 reads CASNTGPQETQYF. For the CDR3, the DNA is TGTGCCAGCAACACAGGGCCCCAAGAGACCCAGTACTTC.